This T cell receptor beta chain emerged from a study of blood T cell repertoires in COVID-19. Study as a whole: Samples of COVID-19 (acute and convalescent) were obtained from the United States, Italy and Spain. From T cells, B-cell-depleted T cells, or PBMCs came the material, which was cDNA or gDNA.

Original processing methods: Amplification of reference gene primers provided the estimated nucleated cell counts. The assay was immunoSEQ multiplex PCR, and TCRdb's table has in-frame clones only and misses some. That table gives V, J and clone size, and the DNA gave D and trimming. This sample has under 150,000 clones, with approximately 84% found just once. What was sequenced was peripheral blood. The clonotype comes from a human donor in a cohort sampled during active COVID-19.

The CDR3 DNA follows: TGTGCCAGCTCGATCCTCGGACTAGCGGGGGGATCGAACACCGGGGAGCTGTTTTTT. Translating it yields CASSILGLAGGSNTGELFF. V is TRBV18 and J is TRBJ2-2, with 14 bases fitting TRBD2. The CDR3 totals 19 residues. J gave up 0 bases and V 6 bases, and 9 bases lay outside the gene matches. Germline V lookup: CDR1 KGHSH, CDR2 LQKENI.